This T cell receptor (beta chain) was identified in a study of T cell clonality in common variable immunodeficiency. Notes on the study in general: Compared with controls, CVID subjects had fewer shared TCRbeta clones. Links between repertoire features and CVID complications were heterogeneity-limited.

This table comes from immunoSEQ multiplex PCR, and its TCRdb copy is limited to in-frame clones, with some not included. The repertoire consists of tens of thousands of clones, none detected only once. Each donor provided roughly 5 to 8 ml of heparinized whole blood. The CDR3 contains 15 residues. V dropped 2 bases and J dropped 5; count of bases not matched to a gene: 3. Germline V gene sequence: CDR1 LNHDA, CDR2 SQIVND (reference sequence). This clone was picked up many times. Antigen: not known. The read ends 3 residues before the CDR3 terminus; that terminus is restored from the germline J gene. The chain couples TRBV19 to TRBJ2-1; 10 bases align to TRBD2. The source is a person aged 18-70 years in good health. Sequenced input: peripheral blood mononuclear cells. CDR3 DNA, as far as it was read: TGTGCCAGTAGTATAACGCTAGCGGGAGACAATGAG. The encoded protein is CASSITLAGDNE. The full CDR3 sequence reads CASSITLAGDNEQFF.